This entry lists 32 T cell receptor beta chains sequenced from one sample in a study of blood T cell repertoires in COVID-19. The protocol was immunoSEQ multiplex PCR, while the TCRdb copy is restricted to in-frame clones and leaves out a portion. The data show 200,000 to 250,000 clones, with around 85% seen just once and 3% to 4.5% held by the top ten. Material: PBMCs or T cells enriched from blood (not recorded which). Receptors originate from a woman aged 40-49 years with acute COVID-19.

The chain is built from TRBV13 and TRBJ2-7; TRBD2 matches at 9 bases. The CDR3 runs to 16 residues. V dropped 2 bases and J dropped 0; count of bases not matched to a gene: 5. CDR1 and CDR2 from the germline V gene are PRHDT and FYEKMQ (reference sequence). Here the CDR3 DNA reads TGTGCCAGCAGCTTATCTAGCGGGGTCAGCTCCTACGAGCAGTACTTC. Amino acids: CASSLSSGVSSYEQYF.

CDR3 in amino acids: CASSARTGVSGNTIYF. DNA for the CDR3: TGTGCCAGCAGTGCCCGGACAGGGGTCTCTGGAAACACCATATATTTT. V gene TRBV27 combines with J gene TRBJ1-3, with TRBD1 matching over 9 bases. V dropped 5 bases and J dropped 0; count of bases not matched to a gene: 5. CDR3 length equals 16 residues. Germline-derived CDR1 and CDR2 are MNHEY and SMNVEV (reference sequence).

V is TRBV19 and J is TRBJ1-5, with TRBD1 identical over 8 bases. The germline V gene encodes CDR1 LNHDA and CDR2 SQIVND (reference sequence). The CDR3 runs to 12 residues. V was clipped by 10 bases and J by 7 bases; unmatched bases: 6. Here the CDR3 DNA reads TGTGCCATCGGACAGGGAGAGCAGCCCCAGCATTTT. Translated, it gives CAIGQGEQPQHF.

This clone appeared a single time. The chain is built from TRBV6-5 and TRBJ2-2, with TRBD1 as a possible D gene (6 bases). V was shortened by 11 bases and J by 4 bases, with 20 bases between the two germline ends. This CDR3 spans 15 amino acids. Germline CDR1 is MNHEY and CDR2 is SVGAGI. CDR3 protein: CAAREQGRGTGELFF. The DNA for the CDR3 is TGTGCCGCTAGGGAACAGGGAAGGGGCACCGGGGAGCTGTTTTTT.

The chain recombines TRBV6-5 with TRBJ2-5, with TRBD2 matching 10 bases. There are 15 residues in the CDR3. The V gene end was trimmed by 8 bases and the J gene end by 5 bases; junction bases not matched to a gene: 11. Germline assignment: CDR1 MNHEY and CDR2 SVGAGI. The chain's CDR3 is CASSSGLAIVETQYF. The DNA for the CDR3 is TGTGCCAGCTCCTCGGGACTAGCGATTGTGGAGACCCAGTACTTC.

This clone appeared a few times. V is TRBV4-2 and J is TRBJ2-1; tentative D call: TRBD2 (5 bases). Germline V gene sequence: CDR1 LGHNA, CDR2 YNFKEQ. This CDR3 comprises 13 residues. V was pared by 0 bases and J by 10 bases, with 10 bases between. The CDR3 nucleotides are TGTGCCAGCAGCCAAGATGTCCGAGGGGAGCAGTTCTTC. Translation gives CASSQDVRGEQFF.

This clone was seen a single time. The chain links TRBV27 to TRBJ2-7; 7 nucleotides line up with TRBD1. V trimming: 7 bases; J trimming: 5 bases; junction bases outside the gene matches: 11. CDR3 length: 14 residues. The germline V gene encodes CDR1 MNHEY and CDR2 SMNVEV (reference sequence). The CDR3 coding sequence is TGTGCCAGCATGCTACAGGGGCTCGGGGACGAGCAGTACTTC. Translating it yields CASMLQGLGDEQYF.

In this sample, this clone turned up a few times. The J gene is TRBJ2-3, the V gene TRBV6-2 or TRBV6-3; D gene ambiguous. Germline values: CDR1 MNHEY, CDR2 SVGEGT. V was pared by 6 bases and J by 2 bases, with 12 bases between. The CDR3 runs 14 residues. CDR3 region: CASSDTASTDTQYF. The CDR3 nucleotides read TGTGCCAGCAGCGACACTGCTTCCACAGATACGCAGTATTTT.

This chain links TRBV18 with TRBJ1-1; D not certain. The CDR3 sequence is 16 residues long. V lost 3 bases, J lost 1 base, and 15 bases lay in between. The germline gives CDR1 KGHSH, CDR2 LQKENI. CDR3 nucleotides: TGTGCCAGCTCACCCCTCCCGTGGGCAGCGAACACTGAAGCTTTCTTT. Translation: CASSPLPWAANTEAFF. Full variable domain (outside the CDR3, taken from reference TRBV18 and TRBJ1-1): NAGVMQNPRHLVRRRGQEARLRCSPMKGHSHVYWYRQLPEEGLKFMVYLQKENIIDESGMPKERFSAEFPKEGPSILRIQQVVRGDSAAYFCASSPLPWAANTEAFFGQGTRLTVV.

This chain joins TRBV27 and TRBJ2-2; D might be TRBD2 (6 bases). Trimming took off 4 bases at V and 4 bases at J, with 13 bases between the two ends. The germline V gene has CDR1 MNHEY and CDR2 SMNVEV (reference sequence). This CDR3 has 15 residues. CDR3 residues: CASSSWGVGTGELFF. CDR3 DNA sequence: TGTGCCAGCAGTTCATGGGGGGTAGGCACCGGGGAGCTGTTTTTT.

The chain carries TRBV27 and TRBJ1-2; no clear D gene. The length of the CDR3 is 11 residues. Germline lookup yields CDR1 MNHEY and CDR2 SMNVEV (reference sequence). V was cut by 6 bases and J by 8 bases, with 10 bases left in between. DNA of the CDR3: TGTGCCAGCAGATGGAGTGACGGCTACACCTTC. Translating it yields CASRWSDGYTF.

The chain has TRBV27 and TRBJ2-1; 8 bases are shared with TRBD1. The CDR3 is 13 residues long. Germline loops: CDR1 MNHEY, CDR2 SMNVEV (reference sequence). The ends lost 8 bases at V and 5 bases at J; junction bases unmatched: 5. CDR3 sequence reads: CASLGQGNNEQFF. In nucleotides, the CDR3 is TGTGCCAGCCTTGGACAGGGCAACAATGAGCAGTTCTTC.

V and J are TRBV6-1 and TRBJ1-6; unclear D gene. Germline assignment: CDR1 MNHNS and CDR2 SASEGT. The V end lost 2 bases, the J end lost 14 bases, and 13 bases lay between the germline ends. This CDR3 has 13 amino acids. The CDR3 DNA follows: TGTGCCAGCAGTGAATATTCGAGGGAGGCCCTCCACTTT. Translation gives CASSEYSREALHF.

This clone has just one count. The V gene is TRBV7-9, the J gene TRBJ2-3; D remains ambiguous. Germline CDR1 is SEHNR and CDR2 is FQNEAQ (reference sequence). Trimming pared 10 bases from V and 3 bases from J, leaving 11 bases between. This CDR3 is built from 12 residues. CDR3 amino acids: CATNGFTDTQYF. CDR3 sequence (DNA): TGTGCCACCAACGGTTTTACAGATACGCAGTATTTT. Supplemented by reference TRBV7-9 and TRBJ2-3, the full variable domain reads DTGVSQNPRHKITKRGQNVTFRCDPISEHNRLYWYRQTLGQGPEFLTYFQNEAQLEKSRLLSDRFSAERPKGSFSTLEIQRTEQGDSAMYLCATNGFTDTQYFGPGTRLTVL.

This clone has just a few counts. The V call is TRBV5-1, the J call TRBJ1-6; no definite D call. Trimming cost V 0 bases and J 9 bases, with 7 bases left between them. CDR3 length: 13 residues. Germline values: CDR1 SGHRS, CDR2 YFSETQ. This CDR3 reads CASSLATASPLHF. The CDR3 DNA is TGCGCCAGCAGCTTGGCCACTGCTTCACCCCTCCACTTT.

The genes are TRBV4-3 and TRBJ2-3, with TRBD1 matching 8 bases. Germline lookup yields CDR1 LGHNA and CDR2 YSLEER. The J segment lost 0 bases and the V segment lost 0 bases, leaving 14 bases of the junction unmatched. The CDR3 has 20 amino acids. This chain's CDR3 is CASSQDYPGRGRRSTDTQYF. CDR3 coding DNA: TGCGCCAGCAGCCAAGATTACCCTGGCAGGGGGCGTAGAAGCACAGATACGCAGTATTTT.

V is TRBV2 and J is TRBJ1-1; 7 nucleotides align to TRBD1. The CDR3 contains 15 residues. J gave up 1 base and V 6 bases, and 8 bases lay outside the gene matches. The germline CDR1 and CDR2 sequences are SNHLY and FYNNEI. CDR3 nucleotide sequence: TGTGCCAGCAGAGCGGGAGGGACAGAGAACACTGAAGCTTTCTTT. Protein product: CASRAGGTENTEAFF.

DNA of the CDR3: TGCGCCAGCAGCTCCCAGATCGGGACTAGCGGGAGCGCAGGGGAGCTGTTTTTT. It encodes CASSSQIGTSGSAGELFF. The V and J genes are TRBV5-1 and TRBJ2-2; 14 bases map to TRBD2. Trimming cost V 3 bases and J 8 bases; bases outside gene matches: 12. Germline assignment: CDR1 SGHRS and CDR2 YFSETQ. The CDR3 totals 18 residues.

This chain joins TRBV7-9 and TRBJ1-5; D may be TRBD1 (5 bases). Looked up from germline, CDR1 is SEHNR and CDR2 is FQNEAQ (reference sequence). V was cut by 5 bases and J by 7 bases, with 12 bases left in between. This CDR3 comprises 13 residues. The CDR3 DNA follows: TGTGCCAGCAGCCCATCGGGGGGACAGCCCCAGCATTTT. This encodes CASSPSGGQPQHF.

The rearrangement uses TRBV7-6 and TRBJ2-1; 14 bases agree with TRBD2. This CDR3 has 17 residues. The trim removed 3 bases at V and 2 bases at J, leaving 3 bases unmatched. Germline CDR1 SGHVS, CDR2 FNYEAQ. As DNA, the CDR3 is TGTGCCAGCAGCTTGAGACTAGCGGGAGGGCCCTACAATGAGCAGTTCTTC. It yields the protein CASSLRLAGGPYNEQFF.

The V call is TRBV29-1, the J call TRBJ2-5, with D perhaps matching TRBD1 (6 bases). The CDR3 length is 15 residues. CDR1 SQVTM and CDR2 ANQGSEA come from the germline V gene. With 6 bases removed from V and 3 bases from J, the gap between germline ends came to 20 bases. CDR3 region: CSVAKLGAGEETQYF. The CDR3 DNA reads as TGCAGCGTAGCTAAGTTGGGGGCTGGAGAAGAGACCCAGTACTTC.

The V and J genes are TRBV6-5 and TRBJ1-1; 7 bases align to TRBD1. The V segment lost 2 bases and the J segment 2 bases; nucleotides outside the gene matches: 8. The CDR3 runs 16 residues. CDR1 is MNHEY and CDR2 is SVGAGI in the germline V gene. The CDR3 here is CASSYTRTGVNTEAFF. The CDR3 nucleotides read TGTGCCAGCAGTTACACTCGAACAGGGGTAAACACTGAAGCTTTCTTT.

CDR3 residues: CASSWGLADEGDEQFF. CDR3 coding DNA: TGTGCCAGCAGCTGGGGACTAGCGGATGAAGGGGATGAGCAGTTCTTC. The chain recombines TRBV5-4 with TRBJ2-1; 11 bases line up with TRBD2. The length of the CDR3 is 16 residues. Germline CDR1 is SGHNT and CDR2 is YYREEE (reference sequence). J was trimmed by 8 bases and V by 3 bases; bases with no gene match: 10. Full variable domain (remainder filled in from reference TRBV5-4 and TRBJ2-1): ETGVTQSPTHLIKTRGQQVTLRCSSQSGHNTVSWYQQALGQGPQFIFQYYREEENGRGNFPPRFSGLQFPNYSSELNVNALELDDSALYLCASSWGLADEGDEQFFGPGTRLTVL.

The sample holds a few counts of this clone. V gene TRBV6-4 combines with J gene TRBJ2-7; 10 bases are shared with TRBD1. The CDR3 contains 13 residues. J gave up 4 bases and V 6 bases, and 3 bases lay outside the gene matches. The germline CDR1 and CDR2 sequences are MRHNA and SNTAGT. The CDR3 here is CASSRDRGYEQYF. The CDR3 region has the DNA TGTGCCAGCAGCCGGGACAGGGGATACGAGCAGTACTTC.

In this sample, this clone turned up once. This chain connects TRBV2 to TRBJ1-2; 8 nucleotides align to TRBD1. V shed 4 bases, J shed 7 bases, and the junction held 5 bases outside the gene matches. Per the germline V gene, CDR1 is SNHLY and CDR2 is FYNNEI. The CDR3 has 13 amino acids. The CDR3 DNA is TGTGCCAGCAGTGGGCAGGGGGCGGGTGGCTACACCTTC. It yields the protein CASSGQGAGGYTF.

V and J are TRBV10-2 and TRBJ2-5; TRBD1 is a possible D gene (6 bases). This CDR3 has 15 residues. Germline CDR1 reads WSHSY; CDR2 reads SAAADI. V lost 6 bases and J 7 bases, leaving 21 bases between the germline ends. The CDR3 DNA reads as TGCGCCAGCAGGGACAGCACCTGGGGGCAATCGACCCAGTACTTC. Protein: CASRDSTWGQSTQYF.

This clone came up a few times. The gene calls are TRBV7-9 and TRBJ2-7; 8 bases agree with TRBD2. Germline values: CDR1 SEHNR, CDR2 FQNEAQ (reference sequence). The CDR3 is made up of 12 amino acids. Trimming removed 5 bases from V and 6 bases from J; junction bases left unmatched: 3. The CDR3 here is CASSKTSGEQYF. In nucleotides, the CDR3 is TGTGCCAGCAGCAAAACTAGCGGCGAGCAGTACTTC.

V is TRBV11-3 and J is TRBJ2-3, with 10 bases identical to TRBD2. The length of the CDR3 is 15 residues. The ends lost 5 bases at V and 6 bases at J; junction bases unmatched: 8. Germline lookup yields CDR1 SGHNT and CDR2 YENEEA. CDR3 region: CASSKRTSGGDTQYF. CDR3 DNA sequence: TGTGCCAGCAGCAAACGGACTAGCGGCGGGGATACGCAGTATTTT. Full variable domain (remainder filled in from reference TRBV11-3 and TRBJ2-3): EAGVVQSPRYKIIEKKQPVAFWCNPISGHNTLYWYLQNLGQGPELLIRYENEEAVDDSQLPKDRFSAERLKGVDSTLKIQPAELGDSAVYLCASSKRTSGGDTQYFGPGTRLTVL.

This clone was counted between two and nine times. The chain joins TRBV18 to TRBJ2-2; no clear D gene. Per germline, CDR1 KGHSH and CDR2 LQKENI. Trimming left V 6 bases short and J 3 bases short, with 14 bases between. The CDR3 is made up of 15 amino acids. CDR3 residues: CASSLTPIDTGELFF. The CDR3 DNA is TGTGCCAGCTCTCTTACTCCAATCGACACCGGGGAGCTGTTTTTT.

J is TRBJ2-5 and V is TRBV19; D not certain. V lost 5 bases, J lost 4 bases, and 5 bases lay in between. CDR1 is LNHDA, CDR2 SQIVND, per germline (reference sequence). This CDR3 has 11 residues. The CDR3: CASSGRETQYF. Written as DNA, the CDR3 is TGTGCCAGTAGTGGCCGAGAGACCCAGTACTTC. The entire variable domain, with the rest obtained from reference TRBV19 and TRBJ2-5, is as follows: DGGITQSPKYLFRKEGQNVTLSCEQNLNHDAMYWYRQDPGQGLRLIYYSQIVNDFQKGDIAEGYSVSREKKESFPLTVTSAQKNPTAFYLCASSGRETQYFGPGTRLLVL.

In this sample, this clone turned up once. The chain recombines TRBV7-2 with TRBJ2-5, with D tentatively TRBD1 (5 bases). Germline lookup yields CDR1 SGHTA and CDR2 FQGNSA. The V end was cut by 6 bases, the J end by 0 bases, with 11 bases between. The CDR3 spans 14 residues. This CDR3 is CASRRQSNQETQYF. The CDR3 DNA reads TGTGCCAGCAGGCGACAGAGTAACCAAGAGACCCAGTACTTC.

The J gene is TRBJ2-3, the V gene TRBV9, with a tentative D call TRBD2 (6 bases). The V end lost 2 bases, the J end lost 2 bases, and 12 bases lay between the germline ends. Germline CDR1 SGDLS, CDR2 YYNGEE. This CDR3 region has 15 residues. This CDR3 reads CASSVGTFPTDTQYF. DNA for the CDR3: TGTGCCAGCAGCGTTGGGACTTTTCCCACAGATACGCAGTATTTT.